This T cell receptor (beta chain) is from a study of cytomegalovirus exposure and HLA in healthy donors. Study-level information: Early release data held 85 million or so unique TCRs from HLA-typed donors.

In regard to this clone: What it binds is unknown.

The PCR made use of 60 Vbeta and 13 Jbeta primers. The protocol was immunoSEQ multiplex PCR, while the TCRdb copy is restricted to in-frame clones and leaves out a portion. Among roughly 150,000 clones, around 66% were seen once, and the ten largest hold around 3%. Study results and limitations: In a later analysis, CMV-associated beta chains were mostly HLA-associated, it appeared.

The CDR3 loop spans 10 amino acids. Germline CDR1 GTSNPN, CDR2 SVGIG (reference sequence). Trimming took 7 bases from V and 4 from J, leaving 7 bases between them. The chain combines TRBV30 with TRBJ1-2; D not resolved. The sequencing input was PBMCs. The clonotype was recovered from a woman between 25 and 40 years old in good health and CMV-seropositive. CDR3 in amino acids: CASDIYGYTF. The CDR3 region has the DNA TGTGCCTCCGACATCTATGGCTACACCTTC.